One and the same sample provided the 28 T cell receptor beta chains below, sequenced in a study of blood T cell repertoires in COVID-19. Libraries were prepared by immunoSEQ multiplex PCR; TCRdb keeps only in-frame clonotypes and omits some of them. This repertoire shows 300,000 to 450,000 clones, about four fifths found once; its top ten account for about 1.2%. Sample: peripheral blood. The origin of the receptors is a human donor with acute or convalescent COVID-19. The donor label of this sample is uncertain.

In this sample, this clone turned up a few times. V gene TRBV10-3 combines with J gene TRBJ1-2, with TRBD1 identical over 8 bases. Germline assignment: CDR1 ENHRY and CDR2 SYGVKD. This CDR3 has 16 residues. Trimming cost V 10 bases and J 3 bases; bases outside gene matches: 16. CDR3 protein: CASSTGVSATHYGYTF. The CDR3 DNA reads TGTGCCAGCTCGACAGGGGTAAGCGCTACCCACTATGGCTACACCTTC.

The chain links TRBV3-1 (or the pseudogene TRBV3-2) to TRBJ2-1; unclear D gene. Germline V gene lookup returns CDR1 LGHDT and CDR2 YNNKEL (reference sequence). The CDR3 consists of 15 residues. V was clipped by 0 bases and J by 2 bases, with 8 bases between them. CDR3 DNA: TGTGCCAGCAGCCAAGACAAGCGAACCTACAATGAGCAGTTCTTC. Amino acids: CASSQDKRTYNEQFF.

This clone was observed a single time. V is TRBV30 and J is TRBJ1-5; TRBD1 agrees at 9 bases. CDR3 length equals 15 residues. Germline values: CDR1 GTSNPN, CDR2 SVGIG (reference sequence). After removal of 5 bases from V and 8 bases from J, the junction contained 13 bases not matched to a gene. The CDR3 loop is CAWASDRGPMKPQHF. CDR3 coding DNA: TGTGCCTGGGCCTCGGACAGGGGCCCCATGAAGCCCCAGCATTTT.

The V gene is TRBV5-1, the J gene TRBJ1-1, with 7 bases fitting TRBD1. Germline V gene data show CDR1 as SGHRS and CDR2 as YFSETQ. CDR3 length equals 17 residues. The J segment lost 1 base and the V segment lost 0 bases, leaving 9 bases of the junction unmatched. CDR3 in amino acids: CASSLDAGGNRNTEAFF. Here the CDR3 DNA reads TGCGCCAGCAGCTTGGATGCAGGGGGTAATAGGAACACTGAAGCTTTCTTT.

The rearrangement links TRBV12-3 or TRBV12-4 to TRBJ1-5; 9 bases are a match to TRBD1. The CDR3 runs to 13 residues. V shed 5 bases, J shed 7 bases, and the junction held 3 bases outside the gene matches. CDR3 protein: CASSGTGKQPQHF. As DNA, the CDR3 is TGTGCCAGCAGTGGGACAGGGAAGCAGCCCCAGCATTTT.

This chain uses TRBV28 with TRBJ2-1; maybe TRBD1 (5 bases). The CDR3 length is 14 residues. Germline CDR1 and CDR2: MDHEN and SYDVKM. The V gene lost 7 bases and the J gene lost 9 bases, with 19 bases spanning the gap. The CDR3 loop reads CASTSKPRGSEQFF. The CDR3 DNA reads as TGTGCCAGCACCTCAAAGCCTAGGGGAAGTGAGCAGTTCTTC. Using reference TRBV28 and TRBJ2-1 for the parts outside the CDR3, the full variable domain is DVKVTQSSRYLVKRTGEKVFLECVQDMDHENMFWYRQDPGLGLRLIYFSYDVKMKEKGDIPEGYSVSREKKERFSLILESASTNQTSMYLCASTSKPRGSEQFFGPGTRLTVL.

This chain connects TRBV5-8 to TRBJ1-1; D is uncertain. The CDR3 contains 13 residues. CDR1 SGHTS and CDR2 YDEGEE come from the germline V gene. Trimming cost V 0 bases and J 5 bases, with 8 bases left between them. CDR3 sequence (DNA): TGTGCCAGCAGCTTGGTGCAGGAAACTGAAGCTTTCTTT. This sequence encodes CASSLVQETEAFF. Combining the CDR3 with reference TRBV5-8 and TRBJ1-1 gives the whole variable domain EAGVTQSPTHLIKTRGQQATLRCSPISGHTSVYWYQQALGLGLQFLLWYDEGEERNRGNFPPRFSGRQFPNYSSELNVNALELEDSALYLCASSLVQETEAFFGQGTRLTVV.

This clone was observed once. The V call is TRBV6-5, the J call TRBJ1-1; maybe TRBD1 (5 bases). Trimming took off 0 bases at V and 0 bases at J, with 11 bases between the two ends. There are 16 residues in the CDR3. Germline CDR1 MNHEY, CDR2 SVGAGI. The CDR3, as DNA: TGTGCCAGCAGTTACTCGACAGTTACCATGAACACTGAAGCTTTCTTT. Its translation: CASSYSTVTMNTEAFF.

The V gene is TRBV27, the J gene TRBJ2-7, with TRBD2 as a possible D gene (7 bases). This CDR3 contains 13 residues. V shed 10 bases and J shed 1 base, with 14 bases lying between them. Germline CDR1 MNHEY, CDR2 SMNVEV (reference sequence). The CDR3, as DNA: TGTGCCACCGCCGCGGGGGCGTCCTACGAGCAGTACTTC. It is translated as CATAAGASYEQYF.

This chain uses TRBV11-2 with TRBJ1-1; D unclear. The germline V and J ends were trimmed by 3 bases and 1 base, with 9 bases remaining between them. This CDR3 is built from 14 residues. The germline gives CDR1 SGHAT, CDR2 FQNNGV. The CDR3 DNA reads as TGTGCCAGCAGCTTCGTGACGGGGAACACTGAAGCTTTCTTT. As protein: CASSFVTGNTEAFF.

The DNA for the CDR3 is TGTGCCAGTAGTATTTTAGCAGGGGGTACTGAAGCTTTCTTT. Amino acids: CASSILAGGTEAFF. The J gene is TRBJ1-1, the V gene TRBV19; 7 bases are a match to TRBD1. Germline V gene lookup returns CDR1 LNHDA and CDR2 SQIVND (reference sequence). There are 14 residues in the CDR3. Germline trimming cut 3 bases from V and 5 bases from J; bases unmatched to any gene: 6.

The chain links TRBV13 to TRBJ2-5, with 14 bases lining up with TRBD2. The germline V gene has CDR1 PRHDT and CDR2 FYEKMQ (reference sequence). Germline trimming cut 5 bases from V and 5 bases from J; bases unmatched to any gene: 7. CDR3 length: 16 amino acids. CDR3 region: CASSTRLAGGLETQYF. CDR3 bases: TGTGCCAGCAGCACGCGACTAGCGGGGGGGCTTGAGACCCAGTACTTC.

This clone was detected ten times or more. The J gene is TRBJ2-6, the V gene TRBV5-5; D may be TRBD1 (6 bases). CDR3 length equals 17 residues. V dropped 4 bases and J dropped 2 bases, with 16 bases sitting between them. CDR1 and CDR2 (germline): SGHKS, YYEKEE (reference sequence). The CDR3 loop reads CASSDYRERTGANVLTF. The CDR3 region has the DNA TGTGCCAGCAGCGATTACAGGGAAAGGACTGGGGCCAACGTCCTGACTTTC.

This rearrangement joins TRBV30 to TRBJ1-2, with 9 bases fitting TRBD1. Trimming removed 7 bases from V and 5 bases from J; junction bases left unmatched: 8. The CDR3 has 13 amino acids. Germline CDR1 is GTSNPN and CDR2 is SVGIG (reference sequence). As DNA, the CDR3 is TGTGCCTCCGAGGCGGACAGGGGATATGGCTACACCTTC. It translates to CASEADRGYGYTF.

On this clone: One end of the junction does not line up with germline, which may come from a read error. This chain connects TRBV18 to TRBJ1-5; maybe TRBD1 (5 bases). The CDR3 sequence is 15 residues long. CDR1 is KGHSH, CDR2 LQKENI, per germline. The CDR3 DNA reads TGTGCCAGCTCACCGAGTCGGGGGGAATTTCAGACCCAGCATTTT. It yields the protein CASSPSRGEFQTQHF. Complete variable domain (other parts from reference TRBV18 and TRBJ1-5): NAGVMQNPRHLVRRRGQEARLRCSPMKGHSHVYWYRQLPEEGLKFMVYLQKENIIDESGMPKERFSAEFPKEGPSILRIQQVVRGDSAAYFCASSPSRGEFQTQHFGDGTRLSIL.

J is TRBJ1-5 and V is TRBV30, with TRBD1 matching over 8 bases. The CDR3 loop spans 15 amino acids. Germline loops: CDR1 GTSNPN, CDR2 SVGIG (reference sequence). Germline trimming cut 3 bases from V and 2 bases from J; bases unmatched to any gene: 6. The DNA of the CDR3 is TGTGCCTGGAGCGAGACAGGGGCTGGCAATCAGCCCCAGCATTTT. Translating gives CAWSETGAGNQPQHF.

This clone was recorded at least ten times. The chain couples TRBV5-1 to TRBJ2-7; TRBD1 is a possible D gene (5 bases). Between the trimmed V and J ends, which lost 2 bases and 7 bases, there was a span of 16 bases. The germline V gene encodes CDR1 SGHRS and CDR2 YFSETQ. The length of the CDR3 is 14 residues. CDR3 protein: CASSFQGRQGEQYF. In nucleotides, the CDR3 is TGCGCCAGCAGCTTTCAGGGCCGCCAAGGGGAGCAGTACTTC. Full variable domain (missing parts from reference TRBV5-1 and TRBJ2-7): KAGVTQTPRYLIKTRGQQVTLSCSPISGHRSVSWYQQTPGQGLQFLFEYFSETQRNKGNFPGRFSGRQFSNSRSEMNVSTLELGDSALYLCASSFQGRQGEQYFGPGTRLTVT.

V usage is TRBV2 and J usage is TRBJ1-4, with D uncertain. This CDR3 has 15 residues. The V end was cut by 3 bases, the J end by 8 bases, with 16 bases between. The germline V gene has CDR1 SNHLY and CDR2 FYNNEI. The CDR3 region has the DNA TGTGCCAGCAGTGATAAAGGCAGGACTGGGGAAAAACTGTTTTTT. Translated: CASSDKGRTGEKLFF.

The gene calls are TRBV30 and TRBJ2-3; 7 bases map to TRBD1. This CDR3 spans 15 amino acids. The V gene end was trimmed by 0 bases and the J gene end by 6 bases; junction bases not matched to a gene: 9. Germline V gene data show CDR1 as GTSNPN and CDR2 as SVGIG (reference sequence). CDR3 region: CAWSVRGRGFDTQYF. The CDR3 bases are TGTGCCTGGAGTGTACGTGGCAGGGGGTTTGATACGCAGTATTTT.

The chain uses TRBV6-5 and TRBJ2-7; TRBD2 might be the D (5 bases). Deletions cut 0 bases from V and 5 bases from J, with 11 bases between. Germline CDR1 is MNHEY and CDR2 is SVGAGI. This CDR3 comprises 14 residues. The CDR3 spells CASSYSPGFDEQYF. The CDR3 DNA reads TGTGCCAGCAGTTACTCGCCGGGGTTTGACGAGCAGTACTTC.

This clone has just one count. This CDR3 reads CASSVLRKGGDGNQPQHF. CDR3 DNA sequence: TGTGCCAGCAGTGTACTGAGGAAAGGGGGCGATGGCAATCAGCCCCAGCATTTT. This rearrangement joins TRBV2 to TRBJ1-5; TRBD1 agrees at 7 bases. Germline V gene sequence: CDR1 SNHLY, CDR2 FYNNEI. V lost 4 bases, J lost 2 bases, and 14 bases stayed unmatched. This CDR3 spans 18 amino acids.

The rearrangement uses TRBV5-6 and TRBJ2-2; 8 nucleotides agree with TRBD1. V lost 4 bases and J lost 1; bases outside the gene matches: 9. The CDR3 totals 17 residues. CDR1 is SGHDT, CDR2 YYEEEE, per germline. CDR3 residues: CASSLPGQVMNTGELFF. CDR3 coding DNA: TGTGCCAGCAGCCTACCGGGACAGGTGATGAACACCGGGGAGCTGTTTTTT.

This sequence joins TRBV6-6 and TRBJ1-5, with D uncertain. Germline loops: CDR1 MNHNY, CDR2 SVGAGI (reference sequence). V was clipped by 8 bases and J by 0 bases, with 8 bases between them. The CDR3 sequence is 13 residues long. The CDR3 nucleotides are TGTGCCAGCGGCCTGAATAGCAATCAGCCCCAGCATTTT. Translated: CASGLNSNQPQHF.

In its sample, this clone was seen a few times. V and J are TRBV7-8 and TRBJ1-6; 8 nucleotides match TRBD1. The germline gives CDR1 SGHVS, CDR2 FQNEAQ. The CDR3 totals 15 residues. V dropped 3 bases and J dropped 9; count of bases not matched to a gene: 7. CDR3 DNA: TGTGCCAGCAGCTTTGGACAGGGAAGCAGTTCACCCCTCCACTTT. Translation: CASSFGQGSSSPLHF.

The chain couples TRBV28 to TRBJ2-2; 8 bases agree with TRBD2. There are 15 residues in the CDR3. Germline assignment: CDR1 MDHEN and CDR2 SYDVKM. V gave up 6 bases and J gave up 6 bases; unmatched junction bases: 9. CDR3: CASRRRGALAGELFF. In DNA, the CDR3 is TGTGCCAGCAGGCGGCGGGGGGCTCTGGCCGGGGAGCTGTTTTTT.

This clone was seen a single time. The J gene is TRBJ2-3, the V gene TRBV3-1 (or the pseudogene TRBV3-2), with D possibly TRBD2 on 5 matching bases. V was shortened by 1 base and J by 10 bases, with 15 bases between the two germline ends. From germline, CDR1 is LGHDT and CDR2 YNNKEL (reference sequence). This CDR3 is built from 14 residues. CDR3 residues: CASSQGRGFQAQYF. The CDR3 nucleotides are TGTGCCAGCAGCCAAGGTCGGGGATTCCAGGCGCAGTATTTT.

The V call is TRBV5-1, the J call TRBJ2-1; 7 bases align to TRBD1. Trimming at V came to 6 bases and at J to 7 bases, leaving 4 bases not matched to a gene. This CDR3 is built from 12 residues. From germline, CDR1 is SGHRS and CDR2 YFSETQ. The CDR3 sequence is CASTRQGNEQFF. CDR3 DNA sequence: TGCGCCAGCACAAGACAGGGAAATGAGCAGTTCTTC.

This chain uses TRBV6-5 with TRBJ1-2; 10 bases align to TRBD1. With 8 bases clipped from V and 7 bases from J, the junction kept 7 bases outside the gene matches. Germline CDR1 MNHEY, CDR2 SVGAGI. This CDR3 is built from 13 residues. This CDR3 reads CASLRDRGFGYTF. CDR3 DNA: TGTGCCAGCCTGCGGGACAGGGGCTTTGGCTACACCTTC.